This is a list of T cell receptor beta chains from one sample in a study of T-cell reconstitution after alpha-beta-depleted transplantation in children. TCRdb redid the calling of the PCR reads with MiXCR, one entry per CDR3 protein. The table lists some 840,000 distinct CDR3 sequences, roughly 15% of them singletons. This specimen consisted of PBMCs, mostly from graft donor cells, obtained 360 days after TCRalphabeta/CD19-depleted stem cell transplant. The source of these receptors is a male patient younger than 18 who had a stem cell transplant for acute lymphoblastic leukemia, so the T cells may come from the graft donor. Each CDR3 is given with its conserved first and last residue. Fields, in order: CDR3 protein, CDR3 DNA, J gene, clone size, V gene, CDR3 length, D gene. D genes are given only for firm matches. The size field is filled for only some rows; it gives once, few, many or a size class.

CASSLASGTGLSEAFF TGCGCCAGCAGCTTGGCCAGCGGGACAGGGCTTTCTGAAGCTTTCTTT TRBJ1-1 NA TRBV5-1 16 TRBD1
CASSVGGGRSSPLHF TGTGCCAGCAGCGTAGGGGGTGGAAGGAGTTCACCCCTCCACTTT TRBJ1-6 few TRBV9 15 NA
CASSLIAGANEQFF TGTGCCAGCAGCTTAATTGCGGGAGCCAATGAGCAGTTCTTC TRBJ2-1 few TRBV7-9 14 TRBD2
CASSQVKGVATEAFF TGCGCCAGCAGCCAAGTAAAGGGGGTAGCCACTGAAGCTTTCTTT TRBJ1-1 NA TRBV4-1 15 NA
CASSLAGTSYNEQFF TGTGCCAGCAGTCTAGCGGGTACTTCCTACAATGAGCAGTTCTTC TRBJ2-1 many TRBV7-2 15 TRBD2
CASNRGPYEQYF TGCGCCAGCAACAGGGGGCCGTACGAGCAGTACTTC TRBJ2-7 few TRBV10-2 12 TRBD1
CASSLWAGPNEQFF TGTGCCAGCAGTTTATGGGCGGGGCCTAATGAGCAGTTCTTC TRBJ2-1 NA TRBV27 14 NA
CSARALFGTGGTGELFF TGCAGTGCTAGGGCCCTATTCGGAACAGGGGGCACCGGGGAGCTGTTTTTT TRBJ2-2 many TRBV20-1 17 TRBD1
CASRPPTSGDTDTQYF TGCGCCAGCAGACCGCCCACTAGCGGGGACACAGATACGCAGTATTTT TRBJ2-3 few TRBV5-1 16 TRBD2
CASSARSGRGYEQYF TGTGCCAGCAGCGCGAGGAGCGGGAGGGGCTACGAGCAGTACTTC TRBJ2-7 NA TRBV9 15 TRBD2
CASSLFPTKDRAGGRYEQYF TGTGCCAGCAGCTTATTCCCTACCAAGGATAGAGCGGGAGGAAGGTACGAGCAGTACTTC TRBJ2-7 few TRBV11-1 20 TRBD2
CASSLKQIVHEQYF TGTGCCAGCAGCTTGAAACAGATCGTCCACGAGCAGTACTTC TRBJ2-7 NA TRBV5-6 14 NA
CASSESKRLAGPRHEQYF TGTGCCAGCAGTGAATCGAAAAGGCTAGCGGGCCCGAGACACGAGCAGTACTTC TRBJ2-7 NA TRBV25-1 18 TRBD2
CASSLGLRAVGTVGNEQFF TGCGCCAGCAGCTTGGGCCTACGCGCGGTGGGGACAGTGGGCAATGAGCAGTTCTTC TRBJ2-1 few TRBV5-1 19 TRBD1
CSASRTGDTGELFF TGCAGTGCTAGTCGGACAGGGGACACCGGGGAGCTGTTTTTT TRBJ2-2 NA TRBV20-1 14 TRBD1
CASSSWTGGAEAFF TGTGCCAGCAGCTCGTGGACGGGAGGCGCTGAAGCTTTCTTT TRBJ1-1 few TRBV11-2 14 NA
CASRQGGNQPQHF TGCGCCAGCAGACAGGGGGGCAATCAGCCCCAGCATTTT TRBJ1-5 NA TRBV5-1 13 TRBD1
CASSSPTGSGQFF TGCGCCAGCAGCTCCCCTACCGGGAGTGGGCAGTTCTTC TRBJ2-1 many TRBV5-1 13 NA
CASRERTGENIQYF TGTGCCAGCAGGGAACGGACTGGAGAAAACATTCAGTACTTC TRBJ2-4 NA TRBV12-3/TRBV12-4 14 NA
CASSLRGQVSPLHF TGTGCCAGCAGCCTCAGGGGGCAGGTTTCACCCCTCCACTTT TRBJ1-6 many TRBV13 14 TRBD1
CASSPTRGDEKLIF TGTGCCAGCTCCCCCACCAGGGGGGATGAAAAACTGATTTTT TRBJ1-4 NA TRBV18 14 TRBD1
CSVDGTEAFF TGCAGCGTTGACGGCACTGAAGCTTTCTTT TRBJ1-1 few TRBV29-1 10 NA
CSVGIGGNYNEQFF TGCAGCGTTGGGATTGGCGGGAACTACAATGAGCAGTTCTTC TRBJ2-1 few TRBV29-1 14 NA
CASSPGPAGHEQYF TGCGCCAGCAGCCCAGGACCAGCTGGGCACGAGCAGTACTTC TRBJ2-7 few TRBV4-1 14 NA
CASSMRLLYNEQFF TGTGCCAGTAGTATGCGTCTACTCTACAATGAGCAGTTCTTC TRBJ2-1 many TRBV19 14 NA
CSARSQGMTDNSPLHF TGCAGTGCTAGAAGCCAGGGGATGACCGATAATTCACCCCTCCACTTT TRBJ1-6 many TRBV20-1 16 NA
CASSQVGWRGTGELFF TGTGCCAGCAGCCAAGTCGGTTGGAGGGGAACCGGGGAGCTGTTTTTT TRBJ2-2 NA TRBV14 16 NA
CASSKPDTRREKLFF TGCGCCAGCAGCAAGCCCGACACCCGAAGGGAAAAACTGTTTTTT TRBJ1-4 few TRBV5-1 15 NA
CAWSPRSEREKLFF TGTGCCTGGAGCCCAAGATCGGAACGGGAAAAACTGTTTTTT TRBJ1-4 NA TRBV30 14 NA
CASSQEMGETSGGEIGSYNEQFF TGTGCCAGCAGCCAAGAAATGGGCGAGACTAGCGGGGGGGAGATAGGTTCCTACAATGAGCAGTTCTTC TRBJ2-1 few TRBV4-2 23 TRBD2
CATSDFRTGVFEQFF TGTGCCACCAGTGATTTCCGGACAGGGGTCTTTGAGCAGTTCTTC TRBJ2-1 few TRBV24-1 15 TRBD1
CASSRDRVEQYF TGTGCCAGCAGCAGGGACAGGGTCGAGCAGTACTTC TRBJ2-7 many TRBV7-9 12 TRBD1
CASSLSNRKAWVSSYEQYF TGCGCCAGCAGCCTGAGTAACAGGAAAGCTTGGGTGAGCTCCTACGAGCAGTACTTC TRBJ2-7 NA TRBV5-1 19 NA
CSAPQTSRGREQYF TGCAGTGCTCCTCAGACTAGCAGGGGTCGTGAGCAGTACTTC TRBJ2-7 NA TRBV20-1 14 NA
CASSLEGQGRETQYF TGTGCCAGCAGCTTAGAGGGACAGGGTCGCGAGACCCAGTACTTC TRBJ2-5 NA TRBV7-9 15 TRBD1
CASSHLGQKPFF TGTGCCAGCAGCCATCTCGGACAGAAGCCGTTCTTC TRBJ2-1 NA TRBV14 12 NA
CACNRATEAFF TGTGCCTGTAATAGGGCAACTGAAGCTTTCTTT TRBJ1-1 few TRBV30 11 NA
CASSQFMASSYEQYF TGTGCCAGCAGCCAGTTTATGGCCTCCTCCTACGAGCAGTACTTC TRBJ2-7 NA TRBV7-8 15 NA
CASSLDGSNEKLFF TGCGCCAGCAGCCTGGACGGAAGTAATGAAAAACTGTTTTTT TRBJ1-4 many TRBV5-1 14 NA
CASSGINYGYTF TGTGCCAGCAGCGGCATCAACTATGGCTACACCTTC TRBJ1-2 few TRBV12-3/TRBV12-4 12 NA
CASGLGRTEETQYF TGTGCTAGTGGTTTGGGACGGACAGAAGAGACCCAGTACTTC TRBJ2-5 few TRBV12-5 14 NA
CSARPADRYEQYF TGCAGTGCTAGGCCAGCGGACCGCTACGAGCAGTACTTC TRBJ2-7 few TRBV20-1 13 NA
CASSFLPPTGITDTQYF TGTGCCAGCAGCTTCCTGCCACCGACAGGGATCACAGATACGCAGTATTTT TRBJ2-3 few TRBV7-3 17 TRBD1
CASSLAAEAFF TGCGCCAGCAGCTTGGCAGCTGAAGCTTTCTTT TRBJ1-1 many TRBV7-9 11 NA
CASSFGTVNTDTQYF TGCGCCAGCAGCTTCGGGACAGTAAACACAGATACGCAGTATTTT TRBJ2-3 many TRBV5-1 15 TRBD1
CASSSTGTGMNNEQFF TGTGCCAGCTCATCTACCGGGACAGGGATGAACAATGAGCAGTTCTTC TRBJ2-1 NA TRBV18 16 TRBD1
CASSGLQGVHTEAFF TGTGCCAGCAGTGGGCTTCAGGGAGTCCACACTGAAGCTTTCTTT TRBJ1-1 NA TRBV2 15 NA
CASRPGQRRRNEQYF TGTGCCAGCAGGCCGGGACAGCGTCGTAGGAACGAGCAGTACTTC TRBJ2-7 NA TRBV12-3/TRBV12-4 15 TRBD1
CASSPRRTGKLAYEQYF TGTGCCAGCTCACCACGGAGGACAGGGAAACTCGCCTACGAGCAGTACTTC TRBJ2-7 once TRBV18 17 TRBD1
CASSLGTGRPQHF TGCGCCAGCAGCTTAGGGACCGGGCGGCCCCAGCATTTT TRBJ1-5 NA TRBV5-1 13 NA
CASSYSYQRGETQYF TGTGCCAGCAGTTACTCTTACCAGAGAGGGGAGACCCAGTACTTC TRBJ2-5 NA TRBV6-5 15 NA
CASSSRGTSSSEQFF TGTGCCAGCAGCTCCCGCGGGACTTCGTCTAGTGAGCAGTTCTTC TRBJ2-1 NA TRBV7-7 15 NA
CASSLAADYNEQFF TGCGCCAGCAGCTTGGCGGCAGACTACAATGAGCAGTTCTTC TRBJ2-1 NA TRBV5-1 14 NA
CASSYASGSGDEQYF TGTGCCAGCAGCTACGCTAGCGGGAGCGGAGACGAGCAGTACTTC TRBJ2-7 NA TRBV4-2 15 TRBD2